This passage covers 29 T cell receptor beta chains from one sample sequenced in a study of identical twins. TCRdb reprocessed the 5' RACE reads with MiXCR, giving one entry per CDR3 protein. The sample includes about 460,000 distinct CDR3 sequences, approximately 15% of them seen just once. The same data also went into a second study, on yellow fever vaccine responses in identical twins.

The specimen was CD4+ T cells sorted from blood. The receptors were sampled from a woman aged 18-30 years in good health.

This clonotype was counted only a few times. The chain joins TRBV5-1 to TRBJ2-3; 9 nucleotides match TRBD2. Losses at the gene ends were 4 bases for V and 10 bases for J; bases not matched to a gene: 13. Germline lookup yields CDR1 SGHRS and CDR2 YFSETQ. The length of the CDR3 is 15 residues. The CDR3 region is CASSPGGTSLPAQYF. CDR3 bases: TGCGCCAGCAGCCCGGGCGGGACTAGCCTTCCAGCGCAGTATTTT.

This clonotype has at least ten counts. This sequence joins TRBV24-1 and TRBJ2-1; the D gene is possibly TRBD1 (6 bases). Deletions cut 2 bases from V and 0 bases from J, with 10 bases between. The CDR3 is made up of 16 amino acids. Germline CDR1 reads KGHDR; CDR2 reads SFDVKD. CDR3 residues: CATSDSAGDSYNEQFF. DNA of the CDR3: TGTGCCACCAGTGATTCGGCAGGGGACTCCTACAATGAGCAGTTCTTC.

This chain links TRBV10-3 with TRBJ2-3, with 8 bases that match TRBD2. CDR3 length: 15 amino acids. The germline CDR1 and CDR2 sequences are ENHRY and SYGVKD. Unmatched junction bases numbered 7, after V lost 6 bases and J lost 2 bases. The CDR3 nucleotides are TGTGCCATCAGATTGGGGACTAGGGACACAGATACGCAGTATTTT. It encodes CAIRLGTRDTDTQYF.

DNA for the CDR3: TGCAGCGTTGAGGGAATATTTGGCGGGAGCGACAATGAGCAGTTCTTC. It translates to CSVEGIFGGSDNEQFF. This chain connects TRBV29-1 to TRBJ2-1, with 7 bases identical to TRBD2. V lost 3 bases to trimming and J lost 5 bases; unmatched junction nucleotides: 13. This CDR3 contains 16 residues. In germline, CDR1 is SQVTM, CDR2 ANQGSEA.

This rearrangement joins TRBV5-1 to TRBJ2-5; 8 bases map to TRBD1. Germline V lookup: CDR1 SGHRS, CDR2 YFSETQ. V was clipped by 4 bases and J by 2 bases; unmatched bases: 7. This CDR3 has 15 residues. CDR3: CASSVTGGWQETQYF. CDR3 coding DNA: TGCGCCAGCAGCGTCACAGGGGGATGGCAAGAGACCCAGTACTTC.

The chain employs TRBV4-3 and TRBJ1-5; D call uncertain. CDR1 and CDR2 (germline): LGHNA, YSLEER. V was clipped by 1 base and J by 8 bases, with 9 bases between them. This CDR3 contains 13 residues. CDR3 residues: CASSQGSFEPQHF. The CDR3 DNA reads TGCGCCAGCAGCCAAGGGAGTTTTGAGCCCCAGCATTTT.

For the CDR3, the DNA is TGCGCCAGCAGCCTACAGGGGGAAGGTACCGCTGAAGCTTTCTTT. The encoded protein is CASSLQGEGTAEAFF. The chain has TRBV5-1 and TRBJ1-1; 8 bases fit TRBD1. CDR1 and CDR2 from the germline V gene are SGHRS and YFSETQ. There are 15 residues in the CDR3. V dropped 4 bases and J dropped 6; count of bases not matched to a gene: 11.

This clonotype was found a few times. J is TRBJ1-6 and V is TRBV14, with D unclear. The V gene lost 3 bases and the J gene lost 4 bases, with 19 bases spanning the gap. The germline V gene encodes CDR1 SGHDN and CDR2 FVKESK. The CDR3 consists of 18 residues. The CDR3 spells CASSQPPAQPAYNSPLHF. CDR3 bases: TGTGCCAGCAGCCAGCCGCCAGCCCAGCCGGCTTATAATTCACCCCTCCACTTT.

This clonotype was counted at least ten times. The gene calls are TRBV20-1 and TRBJ1-2; D is uncertain. Germline CDR1 and CDR2: DFQATT and SNEGSKA (reference sequence). V shed 0 bases and J shed 4 bases, with 12 bases lying between them. This CDR3 has 14 residues. The CDR3 DNA follows: TGCAGTGCTAGAGAAGAGGCCCTTTCCTATGGCTACACCTTC. Translating it yields CSAREEALSYGYTF.

There are a few counts of this clonotype. The rearrangement joins TRBV6-5 to TRBJ2-7; 11 bases agree with TRBD1. The junction had 6 bases not matched to a gene; V was cut back by 5 bases and J by 3 bases. Germline CDR1 reads MNHEY; CDR2 reads SVGAGI. This CDR3 is built from 15 residues. CDR3 region: CASSHRDRGNYEQYF. In nucleotides, the CDR3 is TGTGCCAGCAGTCACCGGGACAGGGGGAACTACGAGCAGTACTTC.

The chain joins TRBV5-1 to TRBJ2-1; 7 positions agree with TRBD2. CDR1 is SGHRS, CDR2 YFSETQ, per germline. V was clipped by 5 bases and J by 3 bases; unmatched bases: 5. This CDR3 region has 14 residues. Here the CDR3 reads CASSGGDIYNEQFF. The CDR3 nucleotides read TGCGCCAGCAGTGGGGGGGATATCTACAATGAGCAGTTCTTC.

The V call is TRBV10-3, the J call TRBJ2-3; 8 positions agree with TRBD2. Germline V gene sequence: CDR1 ENHRY, CDR2 SYGVKD. This CDR3 spans 14 amino acids. The V segment lost 4 bases and the J segment 2 bases; nucleotides outside the gene matches: 2. CDR3 nucleotide sequence: TGTGCCATCAGTGGACTAGCGAACACAGATACGCAGTATTTT. As protein: CAISGLANTDTQYF.

This chain uses TRBV6-1 with TRBJ2-3; 10 bases map to TRBD2. CDR1 and CDR2 from the germline V gene are MNHNS and SASEGT. The CDR3 consists of 14 residues. The V segment lost 8 bases and the J segment 1 base; nucleotides outside the gene matches: 3. The CDR3 DNA follows: TGTGCCAGCCTCCTAGCGGGGGGCACAGATACGCAGTATTTT. Amino acid sequence: CASLLAGGTDTQYF.

This clonotype was seen more than once but under ten times. The chain recombines TRBV7-9 with TRBJ2-5; D is ambiguous. The CDR3 is 15 residues long. Germline V gene lookup returns CDR1 SEHNR and CDR2 FQNEAQ (reference sequence). V lost 5 bases and J lost 1, with 14 bases in between. The CDR3 DNA is TGTGCCAGCAGCCCCCCGAGAAGGGCCCAAGAGACCCAGTACTTC. This gives the protein CASSPPRRAQETQYF.

V and J are TRBV20-1 and TRBJ2-7, with D uncertain. The CDR3 has 14 residues. Germline CDR1 is DFQATT and CDR2 is SNEGSKA (reference sequence). Trimming stripped 2 bases from V and 5 bases from J, with 16 bases between. CDR3: CSARLEFRDDEQYF. The CDR3 DNA is TGCAGTGCTAGACTTGAGTTTCGAGACGACGAGCAGTACTTC.

This rearrangement joins TRBV19 to TRBJ1-5; D ambiguous. Trimming took 6 bases from V and 2 from J, leaving 23 bases between them. CDR1 LNHDA and CDR2 SQIVND come from the germline V gene (reference sequence). This CDR3 comprises 18 residues. Written as DNA, the CDR3 is TGTGCCAGTAGCCACGTTCAAATCGGTAACTGGGGCAATCAGCCCCAGCATTTT. Its translation: CASSHVQIGNWGNQPQHF.

In the case of this clonotype: The junction departs from germline at one end; a sequencing error may be responsible. The gene calls are TRBV18 and TRBJ2-5, with 7 bases that match TRBD1. Germline CDR1 KGHSH, CDR2 LQKENI. The CDR3 has 15 amino acids. CDR3 sequence reads: CASSPGFRQGSNLAF. The CDR3 coding sequence is TGTGCCAGCTCACCGGGATTCCGACAGGGTAGTAACTTGGCCTTC.

Only a few counts were recorded for this clonotype. The rearrangement uses TRBV14 and TRBJ2-3; D is unclear. V was clipped by 2 bases and J by 0 bases, with 12 bases between them. There are 16 residues in the CDR3. CDR1 and CDR2 from the germline V gene are SGHDN and FVKESK. CDR3 sequence (DNA): TGTGCCAGCAGCCAAAGGCGCGGAAAAAGCACAGATACGCAGTATTTT. The encoded protein is CASSQRRGKSTDTQYF.

The chain uses TRBV6-1 and TRBJ1-6; TRBD1 might be the D (5 bases). The germline V and J ends were trimmed by 8 bases and 8 bases, with 16 bases remaining between them. The CDR3 runs to 14 residues. Germline V gene sequence: CDR1 MNHNS, CDR2 SASEGT. CDR3 protein: CASRGPLYDSPLHF. The CDR3 DNA follows: TGTGCCAGCCGGGGCCCGTTATACGATTCACCCCTCCACTTT.

This clonotype occurred a few times. V gene TRBV18 combines with J gene TRBJ1-1; 11 nucleotides match TRBD1. Per the germline V gene, CDR1 is KGHSH and CDR2 is LQKENI. Unmatched junction bases numbered 2, after V lost 7 bases and J lost 4 bases. This CDR3 spans 13 amino acids. The CDR3 DNA reads TGTGCCAGCTACGGGACAGGGGGCACTGAAGCTTTCTTT. This translates into CASYGTGGTEAFF.

V gene TRBV20-1 combines with J gene TRBJ1-1, with D unresolved. The germline V gene has CDR1 DFQATT and CDR2 SNEGSKA (reference sequence). The length of the CDR3 is 12 residues. Trimming cost V 5 bases and J 1 base, with 8 bases left between them. CDR3 loop: CSAQPGNTEAFF. The DNA of the CDR3 is TGCAGTGCTCAGCCGGGGAACACTGAAGCTTTCTTT.

This clonotype occurred a few times. This sequence joins TRBV7-8 and TRBJ2-7, with D uncertain. Trimming took off 0 bases at V and 6 bases at J, with 15 bases between the two ends. Looked up from germline, CDR1 is SGHVS and CDR2 is FQNEAQ. The CDR3 has 15 amino acids. CDR3 in DNA: TGTGCCAGCAGCTTAGCAGTAGGCTTCTATCTCGAGCAGTACTTC. Its translation is CASSLAVGFYLEQYF.

This chain links TRBV7-8 with TRBJ1-5, with D possibly TRBD1 on 6 matching bases. V lost 5 bases and J 6 bases, leaving 14 bases between the germline ends. The CDR3 runs 14 residues. Germline V CDR1 and CDR2: SGHVS, FQNEAQ. The chain's CDR3 is CASSQQGPRQPQHF. The CDR3, as DNA: TGTGCCAGCAGCCAACAGGGCCCCCGTCAGCCCCAGCATTTT.

The chain joins TRBV29-1 to TRBJ1-2; no reliable D call. Germline CDR1 SQVTM, CDR2 ANQGSEA. The length of the CDR3 is 14 residues. V lost 7 bases and J 3 bases, leaving 18 bases between the germline ends. CDR3 loop: CSARVNARDYGYTF. CDR3 coding DNA: TGCAGCGCCCGGGTAAACGCGCGTGACTATGGCTACACCTTC.

This chain links TRBV9 with TRBJ2-2; D could derive from TRBD1 or TRBD2 (6 bases each). The V gene's germline CDR1 is SGDLS and CDR2 YYNGEE. This CDR3 is built from 15 residues. V lost 3 bases to trimming and J lost 4 bases, with 13 bases between them. This chain's CDR3 is CASSAGGPRTGELFF. CDR3 in DNA: TGTGCCAGCAGCGCCGGGGGCCCACGCACCGGGGAGCTGTTTTTT.

The chain joins TRBV6-1 to TRBJ2-7; the match to TRBD2 covers 10 bases. Germline trimming cut 4 bases from V and 6 bases from J; bases unmatched to any gene: 6. Germline lookup yields CDR1 MNHNS and CDR2 SASEGT. The CDR3 sequence is 14 residues long. Here the CDR3 DNA reads TGTGCCAGCAGTGTAGGGACTAGCGAGGGCGAGCAGTACTTC. The encoded protein is CASSVGTSEGEQYF.

This clonotype has only a few counts. This chain uses TRBV20-1 with TRBJ1-2; no reliable D call. In germline, CDR1 is DFQATT, CDR2 SNEGSKA (reference sequence). Deletions cut 3 bases from V and 4 bases from J, with 12 bases between. The CDR3 runs to 13 residues. The CDR3 protein is CSASTPTSYGYTF. CDR3 nucleotide sequence: TGCAGTGCTAGCACACCCACATCCTATGGCTACACCTTC.

The chain is built from TRBV7-9 and TRBJ2-2; D is unresolved. Deletions cut 5 bases from V and 2 bases from J, with 12 bases between. This CDR3 has 15 residues. Germline V gives CDR1 SEHNR, CDR2 FQNEAQ (reference sequence). CDR3 sequence reads: CASSKTMGNTGELFF. CDR3 bases: TGTGCCAGCAGCAAGACAATGGGAAACACCGGGGAGCTGTTTTTT.

DNA of the CDR3: TGCAGCGTCGCCAGCGGGAGCCCCTACAATGAGCAGTTCTTC. It specifies CSVASGSPYNEQFF. The chain is built from TRBV29-1 and TRBJ2-1; 8 bases match TRBD2. V was clipped by 6 bases and J by 2 bases; unmatched bases: 6. Germline CDR1 and CDR2: SQVTM and ANQGSEA. The CDR3 is 14 amino acids.